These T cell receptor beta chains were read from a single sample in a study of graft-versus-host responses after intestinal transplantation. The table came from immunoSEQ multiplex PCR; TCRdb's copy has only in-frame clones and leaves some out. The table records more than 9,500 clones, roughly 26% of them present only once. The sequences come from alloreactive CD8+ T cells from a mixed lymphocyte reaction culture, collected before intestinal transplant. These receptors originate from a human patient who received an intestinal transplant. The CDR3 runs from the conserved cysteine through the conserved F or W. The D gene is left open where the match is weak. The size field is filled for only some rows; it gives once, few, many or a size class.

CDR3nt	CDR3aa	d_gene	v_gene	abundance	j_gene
TGCGCCAGCAGCCAAGATAGTCGGGAGACCAACTATGGCTACACCTTC	CASSQDSRETNYGYTF	.	TRBV4-1	few	TRBJ1-2
TGCGCCAGCAGCCAAGCGGGACAGGGAGCGAACACCATATATTTT	CASSQAGQGANTIYF	TRBD1	TRBV4-1	once	TRBJ1-3
TGTGCCAGCAGCCAAGGCCGAAGGGGCAATGAGCAGTTCTTC	CASSQGRRGNEQFF	.	TRBV14	medium-sized	TRBJ2-1
TGTGCCATCGCCCGAGACCCGGGAACTGAAGCTTTCTTT	CAIARDPGTEAFF	.	TRBV7-9	few	TRBJ1-1
TGTGCCAGTAGTATGGCACCGCTCTCCTACAATGAGCAGTTCTTC	CASSMAPLSYNEQFF	.	TRBV19	medium-sized	TRBJ2-1
TGTGCCAGCAGCAAAGGGACTAGCGGGCCCGTCGGTACGCAGTATTTT	CASSKGTSGPVGTQYF	.	TRBV21-1	.	TRBJ2-3
TGTGCCAGCACCCCTGGCGGGACCGGTAATTCACCCCTCCACTTT	CASTPGGTGNSPLHF	.	TRBV27	medium-sized	TRBJ1-6
TGTGCCAGCAGTCTTCCCGGGACTGAAGCTTTCTTT	CASSLPGTEAFF	.	TRBV27	medium-sized	TRBJ1-1
TGTGCCAGCAGCCAGGGGGTCGGACAGGGCCTTTCACCCCTCCACTTT	CASSQGVGQGLSPLHF	TRBD1	TRBV7-3	.	TRBJ1-6
TGTGCCAGCAGTTTAGCGGACAGGGGCTACGAGCAGTACTTC	CASSLADRGYEQYF	TRBD1	TRBV27	medium-sized	TRBJ2-7
TGTGCAAGTCGCCGCCCGTGGACTCCACACAAAGGTCGGGCCAACGTCCTGACTTTC	CASRRPWTPHKGRANVLTF	.	TRBV12-2	.	TRBJ2-6
TGTGCCAGCAGCCCCGGGACAGGCATCTACGAGCAGTACTTC	CASSPGTGIYEQYF	TRBD1	TRBV5-6	medium-sized	TRBJ2-7
TGCGCCAGTACCCAAGGGGCCCCTATCTCTGGGGCCAACGTCCTGACTTTC	CASTQGAPISGANVLTF	.	TRBV10-2	.	TRBJ2-6